This TCR beta chain was observed in a study of neurological immune-mediated disorders. Germline V gene lookup returns CDR1 LNHNV and CDR2 YYDKDF (reference sequence). The CDR3 runs to 17 residues. On this clonotype itself: The junction shows a germline mismatch at one end, possibly a read error.

Using its own MiXCR run on the 5' RACE reads, TCRdb lists one record per CDR3 protein. In the table there are 100,000 or so distinct CDR3 sequences, approximately 13% of which are singletons. Time point specified: longitudinal time-point 2. The source material was PBMCs. The rearrangement joins TRBV15 to TRBJ2-3; tentatively, D is TRBD1 or TRBD2 (5 bases each). This TCR derives from a female donor with HTLV-1-associated myelopathy (HAM/TSP). CDR3 bases: TGTGCTACCAGCAGGATGCTTATGGGGGTGGCGACAGATACGCAGTATTTT. Translating gives CATSRMLMGVATDTQYF.